This entry lists 20 T cell receptor beta chains sequenced from one sample in a study of post-analysis software for immune sequencing data. Study-wide results and limits: Higher frequency in patients than in controls was seen for a handful of TRBV segments, with TRBV5-6, TRBV5-1 and TRBV20-1 among them.

Their recognized antigens are unknown. Prepared libraries of TCR beta cDNA carried unique molecular identifiers. A single record per CDR3 protein comes from TCRdb applying MiXCR to the PCR reads. The sample carries 750,000 to 950,000 distinct CDR3 sequences, about 45% recorded once. The sample taken for sequencing was blood. These receptors originate from a girl aged 10 to 17 with multiple sclerosis.

This clonotype was counted only a few times. This sequence joins TRBV2 and TRBJ2-5, with 8 bases aligning to TRBD2. CDR3 length: 14 amino acids. CDR1 is SNHLY and CDR2 is FYNNEI in the germline V gene. The V and J ends lost 4 bases and 5 bases, in that order; junction bases with no gene match: 6. The CDR3 sequence: CASSVSGTRETQYF. CDR3 bases: TGTGCCAGCAGTGTGAGCGGGACTAGGGAGACCCAGTACTTC.

V usage is TRBV28 and J usage is TRBJ2-3; D gene unclear. Trimming took off 3 bases at V and 1 base at J, with 11 bases between the two ends. Per the germline V gene, CDR1 is MDHEN and CDR2 is SYDVKM. The CDR3 is 15 amino acids. DNA of the CDR3: TGTGCCAGCAGTTTCCCCCTCAATGGCACAGATACGCAGTATTTT. The encoded protein is CASSFPLNGTDTQYF.

This rearrangement joins TRBV20-1 to TRBJ1-6; TRBD1 might be the D (6 bases). Deletions cut 0 bases from V and 10 bases from J, with 13 bases between. In germline, CDR1 is DFQATT, CDR2 SNEGSKA (reference sequence). The length of the CDR3 is 14 residues. CDR3 DNA sequence: TGCAGTGCTAGAGATCGCCTCACAGGGTCACCCCTCCACTTT. It encodes CSARDRLTGSPLHF.

This clonotype was observed once. The chain's CDR3 is CSANGLAGVRTQYF. The CDR3 bases are TGCAGTGCGAACGGACTAGCGGGAGTCCGGACCCAGTACTTC. This chain links TRBV20-1 with TRBJ2-5; 13 nucleotides match TRBD2. Germline loops: CDR1 DFQATT, CDR2 SNEGSKA (reference sequence). Trimming removed 6 bases from V and 7 bases from J; junction bases left unmatched: 8. This CDR3 comprises 14 residues.

This clonotype was seen a few times. The chain has TRBV6-2 or TRBV6-3 and TRBJ2-3; 8 bases map to TRBD2. CDR3 length: 17 amino acids. The V and J ends lost 5 bases and 6 bases, in that order; junction bases with no gene match: 16. Germline assignment: CDR1 MNHEY and CDR2 SVGEGT. The CDR3: CASSLIAGPLSGDTQYF. In nucleotides, the CDR3 is TGTGCCAGCAGTCTAATAGCGGGACCCCTATCTGGGGATACGCAGTATTTT.

The chain has TRBV24-1 and TRBJ2-3; D may be TRBD1 or TRBD2 (5 bases each). The CDR3 is 14 residues long. The germline V gene encodes CDR1 KGHDR and CDR2 SFDVKD. V was shortened by 9 bases and J by 1 base, with 13 bases between the two germline ends. DNA of the CDR3: TGTGCCACCTCAATGGGGGAAGGCACAGATACGCAGTATTTT. This sequence encodes CATSMGEGTDTQYF.

The chain has TRBV7-6 and TRBJ2-6; no clear D. Germline assignment: CDR1 SGHVS and CDR2 FNYEAQ. V was pared by 1 base and J by 0 bases, with 10 bases between. This CDR3 contains 17 residues. The CDR3, as DNA: TGTGCCAGCAGCTTAGTTCCGCAATACTCTGGGGCCAACGTCCTGACTTTC. Residues: CASSLVPQYSGANVLTF.

The chain employs TRBV12-3 or TRBV12-4 and TRBJ2-3; D possibly corresponds to TRBD2 (6 bases). The CDR3 loop spans 15 amino acids. V lost 5 bases and J lost 0, with 12 bases in between. CDR3 DNA: TGTGCCAGCAGTCCGGTTAGCGGAAGCACAGATACGCAGTATTTT. Its translation: CASSPVSGSTDTQYF.

The rearrangement joins TRBV20-1 to TRBJ2-4, with TRBD2 matching over 7 bases. The J call could be wrong; TRBJ2-7 is a better fit for the DNA end. This CDR3 spans 15 amino acids. The germline gives CDR1 DFQATT, CDR2 SNEGSKA (reference sequence). The DNA of the CDR3 is TGCAGTGCTCTCCCCACGGGAGGCCCCACCTACGAGCAGTACTTC. Amino acids: CSALPTGGPTYEQYF.

This clonotype came up a few times. The V call is TRBV20-1, the J call TRBJ1-2, with D uncertain. Trimming shortened V by 6 bases and J by 8 bases, and 19 bases separated the two germline ends. The CDR3 runs 13 residues. Per the germline V gene, CDR1 is DFQATT and CDR2 is SNEGSKA (reference sequence). In nucleotides, the CDR3 is TGCAGTGCCCCAGTGGCGGGGTTCGACGGCTACACCTTC. Protein: CSAPVAGFDGYTF.

V gene TRBV7-3 combines with J gene TRBJ2-5; maybe TRBD1 (5 bases). The CDR3 contains 15 residues. V was clipped by 5 bases and J by 5 bases, with 18 bases between them. Germline-derived CDR1 and CDR2 are SGHTA and FQGTGA. This CDR3 is CASSPQVAGRETQYF. The DNA of the CDR3 is TGTGCCAGCAGCCCACAGGTCGCCGGTCGGGAGACCCAGTACTTC.

The CDR3 sequence is CASSRDRGLQETQYF. The CDR3 DNA sequence: TGTGCCAGCAGCCGGGACAGGGGCCTTCAAGAGACCCAGTACTTC. This rearrangement joins TRBV5-4 to TRBJ2-5; 10 positions agree with TRBD1. Germline V gene sequence: CDR1 SGHNT, CDR2 YYREEE (reference sequence). The CDR3 is made up of 15 amino acids. V shed 4 bases and J 2 bases; nucleotides not matched to a gene: 5. The variable domain in full, with the rest retrieved from reference TRBV5-4 and TRBJ2-5, is ETGVTQSPTHLIKTRGQQVTLRCSSQSGHNTVSWYQQALGQGPQFIFQYYREEENGRGNFPPRFSGLQFPNYSSELNVNALELDDSALYLCASSRDRGLQETQYFGPGTRLLVL.

CDR3 loop: CASSYLAIPGYTF. CDR3 in DNA: TGTGCCAGCAGTTACTTAGCAATTCCTGGCTACACCTTC. The V gene is TRBV6-5, the J gene TRBJ1-2; D not resolved. Germline V gene lookup returns CDR1 MNHEY and CDR2 SVGAGI. The ends were cut back, 1 base at V and 7 bases at J, with 10 bases in the middle. This CDR3 is 13 amino acids long.

This rearrangement joins TRBV12-3 or TRBV12-4 to TRBJ1-2, with D possibly matching TRBD1 (6 bases). This CDR3 has 13 residues. The V end lost 7 bases, the J end lost 5 bases, and 14 bases lay between the germline ends. The CDR3 sequence is CASTPGQRYGYTF. The CDR3 DNA sequence: TGTGCCAGCACCCCGGGACAAAGATATGGCTACACCTTC.

The J gene is TRBJ2-5, the V gene TRBV7-9; D is undetermined. Trimming removed 0 bases from V and 2 bases from J, with 10 bases in between. CDR1 is SEHNR, CDR2 FQNEAQ, per germline (reference sequence). The CDR3 has 15 amino acids. This CDR3 reads CASSLASGIQETQYF. The DNA of the CDR3 is TGTGCCAGCAGCTTAGCTTCTGGGATTCAAGAGACCCAGTACTTC.

This chain uses TRBV9 with TRBJ2-5; TRBD1 agrees at 10 bases. With V trimmed by 4 bases and J by 4 bases, 10 bases remained unmatched. This CDR3 has 16 residues. Germline-derived CDR1 and CDR2 are SGDLS and YYNGEE. CDR3 DNA sequence: TGTGCCAGCAGCTCCTCGACAGGGGGCGGAGGAGAGACCCAGTACTTC. Translated, it gives CASSSSTGGGGETQYF.

This clonotype was observed a few times. The CDR3 DNA reads TGTGCCAGCAGTCACGGACTAGCGGGAGTTGGGGCCAACGTCCTGACTTTC. This translates into CASSHGLAGVGANVLTF. V is TRBV12-3 or TRBV12-4 and J is TRBJ2-6; 13 nucleotides match TRBD2. Trimming took 5 bases from V and 3 from J; bases not matched to a gene: 4. The CDR3 totals 17 residues.

The chain has TRBV12-3 or TRBV12-4 and TRBJ2-1, with 9 bases matching TRBD2. The CDR3 has 16 amino acids. V trimming: 1 base; J trimming: 9 bases; junction bases outside the gene matches: 10. In nucleotides, the CDR3 is TGTGCCAGCAGTTTAGTTCCTAGCGGGATATGGATTGAGCAGTTCTTC. Encoded protein: CASSLVPSGIWIEQFF.

The chain has TRBV12-3 or TRBV12-4 and TRBJ1-5; D ambiguous. The CDR3 spans 15 residues. The ends were cut back, 3 bases at V and 0 bases at J, with 9 bases in the middle. CDR3 in DNA: TGTGCCAGCAGTTTGAGGATTTATAGCAATCAGCCCCAGCATTTT. The encoded protein is CASSLRIYSNQPQHF.

The chain uses TRBV12-3 or TRBV12-4 and TRBJ2-1; the match to TRBD1 covers 9 bases. This CDR3 contains 12 residues. The junction had 7 bases not matched to a gene; V was cut back by 6 bases and J by 13 bases. DNA for the CDR3: TGTGCCAGCAGCCCCACAGGGGGCTATCAGTTCTTC. Encoded protein: CASSPTGGYQFF.